The rows below give T cell receptor beta chains drawn from one sample of a study of T cells in Graves' hyperthyroidism and ophthalmopathy. Each CDR3 protein is one row after TCRdb ran MiXCR on the multiplex PCR reads. The data hold a few hundred thousand distinct CDR3 sequences, with roughly 13% observed a single time. Input material: blood. Source of these receptors: a woman aged 18 to 35 with Graves' hyperthyroidism. CDR3s include the opening cysteine and the closing phenylalanine or tryptophan. The D gene is left open where the match is weak. Size is stated for part of the rows, as once, few or many counts, or as a class when the clone is expanded.

abundance	v_gene	j_gene	d_gene	CDR3aa	CDR3nt
.	TRBV5-4	TRBJ2-5	.	CASRSMKNGEETQYF	TGTGCCAGCAGGTCGATGAAGAACGGGGAAGAGACCCAGTACTTC
many	TRBV30	TRBJ1-1	.	CAWMGARNTEAFF	TGTGCCTGGATGGGGGCGCGGAACACTGAAGCTTTCTTT
.	TRBV20-1	TRBJ2-7	.	CSARGDATYEQYF	TGCAGTGCTAGGGGGGACGCGACCTACGAGCAGTACTTC
.	TRBV6-1	TRBJ2-1	.	CASSPVGAEAYNEQFF	TGTGCCAGCAGCCCCGTAGGGGCGGAGGCATACAATGAGCAGTTCTTC
many	TRBV11-1	TRBJ1-1	.	CASSLLQGSQYTEAFF	TGTGCCAGCAGCTTATTACAGGGAAGTCAATATACTGAAGCTTTCTTT
many	TRBV3-1	TRBJ2-7	.	CASSQEDEQYF	TGTGCCAGCAGCCAAGAAGACGAGCAGTACTTC
many	TRBV19	TRBJ2-7	.	CASSFSGAVYEQYF	TGTGCCAGTAGCTTCTCAGGGGCGGTCTACGAGCAGTACTTC
many	TRBV28	TRBJ1-2	.	CASSSRNYGYTF	TGTGCCAGCAGTTCGCGTAACTATGGCTACACCTTC
.	TRBV6-2/TRBV6-3	TRBJ2-1	.	CASSQLHEQFF	TGTGCCAGCAGTCAACTACATGAGCAGTTCTTC
many	TRBV28	TRBJ1-1	.	CAAKGGSLTGTEAFF	TGTGCCGCTAAGGGAGGGTCGCTAACGGGGACTGAAGCTTTCTTT
many	TRBV28	TRBJ1-1	.	CASSALPVLTYYTEAFF	TGTGCCAGCAGTGCGCTCCCGGTCCTAACTTACTACACTGAAGCTTTCTTT
many	TRBV13	TRBJ2-1	.	CASSVRASYNEQFF	TGTGCCAGCAGCGTTCGGGCCTCCTACAATGAGCAGTTCTTC
few	TRBV4-1	TRBJ2-5	TRBD2	CASSHEGTSGQETQYF	TGCGCCAGCAGCCATGAGGGGACTAGCGGCCAAGAGACCCAGTACTTC
many	TRBV4-2	TRBJ2-3	.	CASSQDKTGADTQYF	TGTGCCAGCAGCCAAGATAAGACGGGAGCAGATACGCAGTATTTT
.	TRBV30	TRBJ1-3	.	CAHHRTSGNTIYF	TGTGCCCACCACAGGACCTCTGGAAACACCATATATTTT
many	TRBV28	TRBJ2-1	TRBD2	CASSSREREVYNEQFF	TGTGCCAGCAGTTCCCGGGAGCGGGAGGTCTACAATGAGCAGTTCTTC
many	TRBV5-1	TRBJ2-3	TRBD2	CASSFSGKMTDTQYF	TGCGCCAGCAGCTTTAGCGGGAAGATGACAGATACGCAGTATTTT
.	TRBV5-1	TRBJ2-7	TRBD1	CASSVTGARTYEQYF	TGCGCCAGCAGCGTCACAGGGGCTCGAACCTACGAGCAGTACTTC
many	TRBV11-3	TRBJ2-7	.	CASSLETEYEQYF	TGTGCCAGCAGCTTAGAGACAGAATACGAGCAGTACTTC
many	TRBV11-2	TRBJ2-5	.	CASSLSTSFVRETQYF	TGTGCCAGCAGCCTATCTACTAGTTTTGTGCGAGAGACCCAGTACTTC
few	TRBV25-1	TRBJ2-5	.	CASSEYGSGQETQYF	TGTGCCAGCAGTGAATACGGTAGCGGCCAAGAGACCCAGTACTTC
many	TRBV7-9	TRBJ2-2	.	CASSLTSRLDTGELFF	TGTGCCAGCAGCTTAACTTCGCGACTAGACACCGGGGAGCTGTTTTTT
.	TRBV18	TRBJ2-2	.	CASSSWTGMELFF	TGTGCCAGCTCAAGCTGGACGGGGATGGAGCTGTTTTTT
many	TRBV30	TRBJ2-3	TRBD2	CAWSIGLDTDTQYF	TGTGCCTGGAGCATCGGACTAGATACAGATACGCAGTATTTT
.	TRBV9	TRBJ1-2	.	CASSREGGGRLGSYGYTF	TGTGCCAGCAGCCGAGAGGGCGGGGGGCGGCTCGGATCCTATGGCTACACCTTC
.	TRBV19	TRBJ2-1	.	CASSRPGNNEQFF	TGTGCCAGTAGTAGACCCGGGAACAATGAGCAGTTCTTC
many	TRBV6-1	TRBJ1-3	.	CASSVGQPSGNTIYF	TGTGCCAGCAGTGTCGGTCAGCCCTCTGGAAACACCATATATTTT
.	TRBV6-1	TRBJ2-3	.	CASSRGGGSGTDTQYF	TGTGCCAGCAGCCGAGGGGGTGGTAGCGGCACAGATACGCAGTATTTT
many	TRBV6-1	TRBJ2-1	.	CASSPDSYPYNEQFF	TGTGCCAGCAGCCCCGACAGTTATCCCTACAATGAGCAGTTCTTC
many	TRBV6-5	TRBJ1-3	.	CASSYGSGSGNTIYF	TGTGCCAGCAGTTACGGCAGCGGCTCTGGAAACACCATATATTTT
many	TRBV7-2	TRBJ1-5	.	CASSFPGANQPQHF	TGTGCCAGCAGCTTCCCGGGCGCCAATCAGCCCCAGCATTTT
few	TRBV27	TRBJ2-2	TRBD2	CASSHTSAGTYGTGELFF	TGTGCCAGCAGCCACACTAGCGCGGGAACTTATGGTACCGGGGAGCTGTTTTTT
.	TRBV11-2	TRBJ1-1	.	CASSSSLNTEAFF	TGTGCCAGCAGCTCCAGCTTAAACACTGAAGCTTTCTTT
few	TRBV10-3	TRBJ1-2	.	CAINQQGSYGYTF	TGTGCCATCAATCAACAGGGTTCCTATGGCTACACCTTC
.	TRBV7-9	TRBJ2-1	.	CASTSLTAEFF	TGTGCCAGCACCAGTCTCACAGCCGAGTTCTTC
many	TRBV20-1	TRBJ2-7	.	CSARRANTYEQYF	TGCAGTGCTAGAAGAGCGAATACCTACGAGCAGTACTTC
many	TRBV10-3	TRBJ1-1	TRBD1	CAISGAGQGMPEAFF	TGTGCCATCAGTGGAGCGGGACAGGGGATGCCTGAAGCTTTCTTT
.	TRBV2	TRBJ1-4	.	CASGVDRSTNEKLFF	TGTGCCAGCGGCGTAGATAGATCAACTAATGAAAAACTGTTTTTT
many	TRBV20-1	TRBJ2-7	TRBD2	CSASASGRVSYEQYF	TGCAGTGCCAGCGCTAGCGGGAGGGTCTCCTACGAGCAGTACTTC
many	TRBV28	TRBJ2-7	.	CASSLGTLYEQYF	TGTGCCAGCAGTTTAGGGACTCTCTACGAGCAGTACTTC
few	TRBV28	TRBJ2-6	TRBD2	CASSPIAGVRGANVLTF	TGTGCCAGCAGTCCGATAGCGGGAGTGAGGGGGGCCAACGTCCTGACTTTC
many	TRBV9	TRBJ2-7	TRBD1	CASSVGLIGTVDYEQYF	TGTGCCAGCAGCGTAGGCCTAATCGGGACAGTAGACTACGAGCAGTACTTC
.	TRBV6-1	TRBJ2-4	.	CASTQRGDPLAKNIQYF	TGTGCCAGCACCCAAAGGGGAGATCCTCTAGCCAAAAACATTCAGTACTTC
few	TRBV25-1	TRBJ1-1	.	CASKPERAYSEAFF	TGTGCCAGCAAACCCGAAAGGGCTTATTCTGAAGCTTTCTTT
many	TRBV5-1	TRBJ1-2	.	CASSETGRAGGYTF	TGCGCCAGCAGTGAGACCGGACGCGCGGGGGGCTACACCTTC
many	TRBV20-1	TRBJ1-2	TRBD1	CSAIGTGTVYGYTF	TGCAGTGCTATAGGAACCGGGACAGTCTATGGCTACACCTTC
many	TRBV19	TRBJ1-5	TRBD1	CASSTTGGGQPQHF	TGTGCCAGTAGTACTACAGGGGGAGGACAGCCCCAGCATTTT
.	TRBV20-1	TRBJ2-2	.	CSSREENTGELFF	TGCAGTTCTAGAGAGGAGAACACCGGGGAGCTGTTTTTT